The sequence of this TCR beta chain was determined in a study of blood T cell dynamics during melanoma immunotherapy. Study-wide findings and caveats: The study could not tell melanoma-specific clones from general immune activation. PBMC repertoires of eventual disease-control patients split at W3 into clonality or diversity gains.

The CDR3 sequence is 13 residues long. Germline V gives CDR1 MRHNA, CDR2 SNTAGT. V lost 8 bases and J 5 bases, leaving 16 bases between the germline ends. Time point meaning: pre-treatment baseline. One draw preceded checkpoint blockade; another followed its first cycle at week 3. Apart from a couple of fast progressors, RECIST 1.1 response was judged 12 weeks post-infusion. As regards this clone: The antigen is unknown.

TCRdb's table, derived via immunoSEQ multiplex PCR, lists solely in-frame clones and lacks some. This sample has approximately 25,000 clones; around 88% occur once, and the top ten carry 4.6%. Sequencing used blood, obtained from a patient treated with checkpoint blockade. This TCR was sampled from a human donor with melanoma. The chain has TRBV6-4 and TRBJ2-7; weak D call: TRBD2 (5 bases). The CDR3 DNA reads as TGTGCCAGCGCGGAGGAATCTCAAGACGAGCAGTACTTC. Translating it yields CASAEESQDEQYF.